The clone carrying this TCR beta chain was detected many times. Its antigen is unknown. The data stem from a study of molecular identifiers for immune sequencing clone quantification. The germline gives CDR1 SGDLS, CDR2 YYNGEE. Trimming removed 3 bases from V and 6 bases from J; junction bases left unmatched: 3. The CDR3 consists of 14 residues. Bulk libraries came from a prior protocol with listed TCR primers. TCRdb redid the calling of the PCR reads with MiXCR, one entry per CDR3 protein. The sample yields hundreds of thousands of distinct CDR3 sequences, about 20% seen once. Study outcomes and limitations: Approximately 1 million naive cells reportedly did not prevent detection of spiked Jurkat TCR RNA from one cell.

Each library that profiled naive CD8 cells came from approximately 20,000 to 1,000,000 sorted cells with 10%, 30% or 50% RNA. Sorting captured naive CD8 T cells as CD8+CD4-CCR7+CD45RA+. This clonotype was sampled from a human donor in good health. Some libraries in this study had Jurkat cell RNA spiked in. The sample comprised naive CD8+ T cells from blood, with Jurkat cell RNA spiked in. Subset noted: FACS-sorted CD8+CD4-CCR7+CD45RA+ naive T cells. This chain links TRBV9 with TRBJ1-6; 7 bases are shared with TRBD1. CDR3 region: CASSGGDSNSPLHF. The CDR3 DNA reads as TGTGCCAGCAGCGGGGGGGACAGTAATTCACCCCTCCACTTT.